This T cell receptor (beta chain) is from a study of shared clonotypes between healthy human individuals (dated by TCRdb to 2019 to 2021). Broadly, across the study: A couple of women and a few men aged 18 to 49 years were included in the cohort. Per donor, three plates each were used for CD4 naive and CD4 memory, two for CD8 naive, and one for CD8 memory. Blood TCR repertoires of five healthy adults were deeply sequenced to estimate repertoire size and the extent of clonotype sharing between individuals. To increase sequencing depth and limit assay-specific biases, different laboratories used diverse techniques to prepare libraries and sequence TCR repertoires. Leukapheresis yielded between about 0.94 and 8.9 billion PBMCs per donor. General findings and caveats noted by the study authors: Compared with non-shared clonotypes, the clonotypes found in all four sorted-subset donors had higher generation probabilities. Approximately 5% of naive CD4, approximately 3.7% of naive CD8, approximately 2.2% of memory CD4, and around 0.4% of memory CD8 clonotypes were shared across several donors. Rarefaction of sorted-subset datasets indicated incomplete sequencing despite the large sequencing depth. Based on pairwise subsampling, the degree of clonotype sharing among donors was expected to be affected by sequencing depth. Because the study included a small number of donors, the genetic and exposure-history diversity represented was limited. Sampling was limited to blood, and TCR repertoires in tissue likely differ from TCR repertoires in blood. Naive subsets generally had larger estimated clonotype richness than memory subsets.

About this clone itself: Its antigen is unknown. Base qualities are not recorded, but no much larger clone differs from it by a single base.

The CDR3 measures 14 amino acids from cysteine to phenylalanine. The DNA shown is the 42-base CDR3, in frame from base 1. The germline V gene gives CDR1 as SGDLS and CDR2 as YYNGEE. Trimmed from V: 3 bases; trimmed from J: 6 bases; junction bases lacking a gene match: 5. TCR CDR3 regions were amplified from genomic DNA by multiplex PCR using the deep immunoSEQ assay. Genomic DNA extracted from each cell subset was distributed evenly over all wells of several immunoSEQ 96-well plates, and each plate served as one replicate. Each replicate PCR for sorted subsets received about 210 ng genomic DNA, equal to roughly 33,000 T cell genomes. The purified libraries were quantified using a Qubit 3.0 fluorometer, sized with a Bioanalyzer 2100, and then quantified again using the KAPA Library Quantification kit. Every immunoSEQ 96-well plate was sequenced on a dedicated single-read 150-cycle Illumina NextSeq 550 flow cell. On the study's bioinformatics: Because the immunoSEQ output included only junctional sequences and no quality scores, the filtering could not be the same as the filtering used for full-length reads. To assign V/J genes and CDR3, sequences were annotated against IMGT germline references using PyIR, a Python wrapper for IgBLAST v1.9. Reads with weak V/J assignments (E-value above 1e-6), missing CDR3, stop codons, out-of-frame junctions, or ambiguous translated residues were removed. A V3J clonotype was defined by an identical inferred V gene, J gene, and CDR3 amino acid sequence. Percentage overlap between repertoires was calculated by dividing the number of shared unique clonotypes by the size of the smaller repertoire. Richness of each repertoire was evaluated using RTK rarefaction, the Chao1 estimator, and Recon v2.1 estimates of unobserved clonotypes. OLGA was used to compute generation probabilities for all TCRbeta clonotypes that the gDNA method yielded from a few donors. TCRdb retrieved this table from immuneACCESS and kept in-frame rearrangements only. Not all clones are present; in checked studies, unresolved V genes account for under half, and no reason is known for the remainder. The DNA was the basis for D and trimming; V, J and clone size are from that table. This sample holds more than 2 million clones; 90% to 95% were observed only once. The top ten clones comprise over 1.5% of the sample.

CD8 naive samples were CD45RO-negative cells positively selected for CCR7, giving a CD45RA+CCR7+ population that excluded TemRA cells. Healthy HIV-negative adults with no recently reported acute infections or vaccinations were included as donors. Every donor was a Caucasian adult residing in Nashville, Tennessee, USA. Blood was collected by leukapheresis, and PBMCs were isolated by Ficoll-Histopaque density gradient centrifugation and then cryopreserved in liquid nitrogen vapor phase. Purity and quantity of every magnetically sorted T cell population were checked by analytical flow cytometry. From each sorted fraction, genomic DNA was isolated and quantified by UV absorbance on a Nanodrop 2000c.

The chain is made from TRBV9 and TRBJ2-4; TRBD2 lines up with 8 middle nucleotides. This clonotype originated in a man aged 18 to 29 in good health. Some clones in this sample may be carry-over from other donors' samples. The source material was naive CD8+ T cells from PBMCs. The cell subset or site label of this sample denotes: CD45RA+CCR7+. Here the CDR3 is given as CASSGGRPGNIQYF. At the DNA level, the sequence is TGTGCCAGCAGCGGCGGGAGGCCCGGAAACATTCAGTACTTC.